One TCR beta chain is described in this entry. Unsorted PBMC replicate PCRs drew on 300 ng DNA, representing 25,000 to 30,000 T cell genomes. Ten immunoSEQ deep assay plates were used by the authors to sequence unsorted PBMC DNA. Some clones are missing from TCRdb's copy, which holds only in-frame ones; the method was immunoSEQ multiplex PCR. Among 470,000 or so clones, about 72% were seen once, and the ten largest hold more than 10%. These data originate in a study of shared clonotypes between healthy human individuals. Germline lookup yields CDR1 SGDLS and CDR2 YYNGEE. V lost 7 bases to trimming and J lost 3 bases, with 11 bases between them. The CDR3 totals 13 residues.

This clonotype originated in a woman aged 40 to 50 in good health. Some clones in this sample may be carry-over from other donors' samples. Sample: PBMCs. The chain employs TRBV9 and TRBJ2-1; the D gene is possibly TRBD2 (6 bases). The DNA for the CDR3 is TGTGCCAGCGGGAGGACGGTCTACAATGAGCAGTTCTTC. Residues: CASGRTVYNEQFF.